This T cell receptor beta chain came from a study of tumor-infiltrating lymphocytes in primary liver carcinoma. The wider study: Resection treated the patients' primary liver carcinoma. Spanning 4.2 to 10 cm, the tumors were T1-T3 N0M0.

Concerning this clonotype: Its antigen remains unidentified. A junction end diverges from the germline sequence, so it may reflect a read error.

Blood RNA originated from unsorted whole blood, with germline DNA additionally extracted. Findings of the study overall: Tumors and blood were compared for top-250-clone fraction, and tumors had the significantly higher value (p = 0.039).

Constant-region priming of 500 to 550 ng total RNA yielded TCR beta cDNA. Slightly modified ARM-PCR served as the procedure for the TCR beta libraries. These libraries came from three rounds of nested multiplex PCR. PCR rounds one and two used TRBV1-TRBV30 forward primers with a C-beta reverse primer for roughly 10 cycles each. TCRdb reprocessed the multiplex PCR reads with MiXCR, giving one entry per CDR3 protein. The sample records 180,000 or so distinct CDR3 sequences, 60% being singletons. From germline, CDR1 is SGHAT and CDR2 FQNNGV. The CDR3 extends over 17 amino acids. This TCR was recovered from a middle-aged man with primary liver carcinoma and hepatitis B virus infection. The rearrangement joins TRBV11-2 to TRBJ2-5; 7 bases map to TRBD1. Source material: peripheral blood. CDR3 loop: CASSPSYRQGRQETRYF. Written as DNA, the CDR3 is TGTGCCAGCAGCCCCTCATATCGACAGGGTCGACAAGAGACCCGGTACTTC.